This T cell receptor (beta chain) derives from a study of cytomegalovirus exposure and HLA in healthy donors. The CDR3 sequence is 16 residues long. The V end was cut by 4 bases, the J end by 4 bases, with 17 bases between. The V gene's germline CDR1 is SNHLY and CDR2 FYNNEI. The primer mix had 60 Vbeta and 13 Jbeta primers. Data came from immunoSEQ multiplex PCR; TCRdb stores just in-frame clones and leaves some out. The data contain 99,000 or so clones, roughly 85% of them singletons. The sample taken for sequencing was PBMCs. The TCR comes from a man aged 60 to 69 in good health and CMV-seropositive. The chain carries TRBV2 and TRBJ1-3; possibly TRBD1 for D (5 bases). The DNA of the CDR3 is TGTGCCAGCAGTGGATTGACAGAGACGGACGGAAACACCATATATTTT. This encodes CASSGLTETDGNTIYF.